These T cell receptor beta chains were read from a single sample in a study of blood T cell repertoires in COVID-19. The repertoire was sequenced with immunoSEQ multiplex PCR; TCRdb's copy has only in-frame clones and lacks some. In the table there are 120,000 to 150,000 clones, approximately 91% of which are singletons. Sequenced sample: peripheral blood. The receptor source for this set is a human donor in a cohort sampled during active COVID-19. CDR3s include the opening cysteine and the closing phenylalanine or tryptophan. A D gene is named only where the DNA matches it firmly. The size field is filled for only some rows; it gives once, few, many or a size class.

>TRBV7-2|TRBD1|TRBJ2-7|.
CASSFGQGPYEQYF
TGTGCCAGCAGCTTCGGACAGGGGCCCTACGAGCAGTACTTC
>TRBV28|.|TRBJ2-5|.
CATQLQDPFGGETQYF
TGTGCCACCCAACTGCAGGACCCCTTCGGAGGAGAGACCCAGTACTTC
>TRBV6-5|.|TRBJ2-7|.
CASSLMDSLSEQYF
TGTGCCAGCAGTCTAATGGACAGTCTGTCCGAGCAGTACTTC
>TRBV3-1/TRBV3-2|TRBD1|TRBJ1-4|.
CASRQGNEKLFF
TGTGCCAGCAGACAGGGGAACGAAAAACTGTTTTTT
>TRBV29-1|.|TRBJ2-3|.
CSAAGRPLTDTQYF
TGCAGCGCCGCGGGCAGACCCCTCACAGATACGCAGTATTTT
>TRBV6-1|.|TRBJ1-4|.
CASSDWTANEKLFF
TGTGCCAGCAGTGATTGGACAGCGAATGAAAAACTGTTTTTT
>TRBV5-6|.|TRBJ1-2|.
CASSPGSGTPDGYTF
TGTGCCAGCAGCCCGGGAAGCGGGACTCCGGATGGCTACACCTTC
>TRBV19|.|TRBJ1-5|few
CAGGRANQPQHF
TGTGCCGGGGGCAGGGCCAATCAGCCCCAGCATTTT
>TRBV19|.|TRBJ1-4|once
CASSTDTLGEKLFF
TGTGCCAGTAGTACGGACACGCTTGGGGAAAAACTGTTTTTT
>TRBV6-4|TRBD2|TRBJ2-3|.
CASSSGRPTDTQYF
TGTGCCAGCAGTAGCGGGAGACCCACAGATACGCAGTATTTT
>TRBV7-9|.|TRBJ1-6|.
CASSSSEVSPLHF
TGTGCCAGCAGCTCATCGGAGGTTTCACCCCTCCACTTT
>TRBV24-1|TRBD1|TRBJ2-4|.
CATSERDRGYDIQYF
TGTGCCACCAGTGAACGGGACAGGGGTTATGACATTCAGTACTTC
>TRBV6-2/TRBV6-3|.|TRBJ2-7|.
CASSYGDNEQYF
TGTGCCAGCAGTTACGGTGACAACGAGCAGTACTTC
>TRBV6-5|.|TRBJ1-3|.
CASSYMAGSGNTIYF
TGTGCCAGCAGTTACATGGCAGGCTCTGGAAACACCATATATTTT
>TRBV6-5|TRBD2|TRBJ2-1|once
CASSPSGGIYNEQFF
TGTGCCAGCTCCCCAAGCGGGGGGATCTACAATGAGCAGTTCTTC
>TRBV6-6|TRBD2|TRBJ2-7|.
CASRTSGSYEQYF
TGTGCCAGTAGGACTAGCGGTTCATACGAGCAGTACTTC
>TRBV9|.|TRBJ1-3|.
CASTLEGNSGNTIYF
TGTGCCAGCACCCTGGAGGGGAACTCTGGAAACACCATATATTTT
>TRBV5-1|.|TRBJ2-7|.
CASSLGGFSYEQYF
TGCGCCAGCAGCTTAGGAGGGTTCTCCTACGAGCAGTACTTC
>TRBV4-2|.|TRBJ2-2|.
CASSQDVYPNTGELFF
TGTGCCAGCAGCCAAGACGTCTACCCGAACACCGGGGAGCTGTTTTTT
>TRBV14|.|TRBJ2-7|.
CASSAQAPTLAYEQYF
TGTGCCAGCAGCGCCCAAGCCCCAACTCTGGCCTACGAGCAGTACTTC
>TRBV7-2|.|TRBJ2-1|once
CASSSTRRAEQFF
TGTGCCAGCAGCTCAACTAGGCGCGCTGAGCAGTTCTTC
>TRBV5-6|.|TRBJ2-3|.
CASSLSLVGTQYF
TGTGCCAGCAGCTTGTCCCTAGTTGGTACGCAGTATTTT
>TRBV7-2|.|TRBJ1-1|.
CASSLEQTNTEAFF
TGTGCCAGCAGCTTAGAACAGACGAACACTGAAGCTTTCTTT
>TRBV2|TRBD2|TRBJ2-3|.
CASRTSPNGDTQYF
TGTGCCAGCAGGACTAGCCCGAATGGAGATACGCAGTATTTT
>TRBV5-1|.|TRBJ2-2|.
CASRRNSSRGNTGELFF
TGCGCCAGCAGAAGAAACAGTTCAAGGGGGAACACCGGGGAGCTGTTTTTT
>TRBV18|.|TRBJ2-5|.
CASSPKIAEETQYF
TGTGCCAGCTCACCCAAGATAGCTGAAGAGACCCAGTACTTC
>TRBV10-3|.|TRBJ2-1|.
CAMGAYNEQFF
TGTGCCATGGGAGCTTACAATGAGCAGTTCTTC
>TRBV7-9|.|TRBJ1-3|.
CASSLGGPIYF
TGTGCCAGCAGCTTGGGAGGGCCCATATATTTT